This TCR beta chain was profiled in a study of beta chain features in type 1 diabetes. The authors sorted CD4+ naive, central memory, regulatory and stem cell-like memory cells via CD45RO/CCR7/CD25/CD127/CD95/CD27. Sorted populations all exceeded 95% purity. General observations from the study: Shorter TCRB CDR3s, moderately but significantly so, marked every one of the four CD4+ subsets in Type 1 diabetes patients.

This clone occurred many times. The antigen remains unidentified. The CDR3 length is 14 residues. Germline CDR1 is SQVTM and CDR2 is ANQGSEA. The V segment lost 5 bases and the J segment 2 bases; nucleotides outside the gene matches: 5. Expressed TCRB transcripts were sequenced because the entire RNA isolate underwent reverse transcription. Profiled with immunoSEQ multiplex PCR; TCRdb holds only in-frame clones, not every one. The data hold 300,000 to 350,000 clones, with approximately 15% observed a single time. This TCR was sampled from a woman aged 18-35 years with type 1 diabetes. The chain carries TRBV29-1 and TRBJ2-7; 11 nucleotides line up with TRBD2. The sample comprised naive CD4+ T cells from blood. CDR3 amino acids: CSVTGTSGTYEQYV. The CDR3 DNA reads as TGCAGCGTTACCGGGACTAGCGGAACCTACGAGCAGTACGTC.